These 7 T cell receptor beta chains were sequenced from one sample in a study of OX40 agonist ivuxolimab in advanced cancers. The method was immunoSEQ multiplex PCR; TCRdb's version includes in-frame clones alone and lacks a portion of them. The sample includes about 53,000 clones, roughly nine tenths of them seen just once. The material was CD4+ or CD8+ T cells sorted from blood, obtained in a trial of the OX40 agonist ivuxolimab. The receptors derive from an adult with an advanced solid tumor such as melanoma, head and neck, liver or kidney cancer.

The chain recombines TRBV7-9 with TRBJ2-7, with D hard to call. CDR1 SEHNR and CDR2 FQNEAQ come from the germline V gene (reference sequence). Trimming removed 4 bases at V and 2 bases at J, with 9 bases between. CDR3 length: 13 residues. In DNA form, the CDR3 reads TGTGCCAGCAGCTCCAAGGGCCCCTACGAGCAGTACTTC. Its protein product is CASSSKGPYEQYF.

The chain uses TRBV9 and TRBJ2-7; no reliable D call. The CDR3 runs to 14 residues. V was shortened by 7 bases and J by 2 bases, with 16 bases between the two germline ends. Per germline, CDR1 SGDLS and CDR2 YYNGEE. The DNA for the CDR3 is TGTGCCAGCTCAAAGGACCAGAGACCCTACGAGCAGTACTTC. It codes for CASSKDQRPYEQYF.

The CDR3 DNA reads as TGCGCCAGCAGCGGCAGGGGGTTCAACGAGCAGTACTTC. It yields the protein CASSGRGFNEQYF. The V gene is TRBV5-1, the J gene TRBJ2-7, with 7 bases fitting TRBD1. The CDR3 length is 13 residues. Per germline, CDR1 SGHRS and CDR2 YFSETQ. Germline trimming cut 4 bases from V and 5 bases from J; bases unmatched to any gene: 6.

The chain employs TRBV30 and TRBJ1-2; 7 bases are a match to TRBD1. Trimming removed 5 bases from V and 3 bases from J; junction bases left unmatched: 12. The CDR3 consists of 15 residues. Germline V gene sequence: CDR1 GTSNPN, CDR2 SVGIG (reference sequence). In DNA form, the CDR3 reads TGTGCCTGGGATTCATTGGAGGGGGCACACTATGGCTACACCTTC. Its translation is CAWDSLEGAHYGYTF.

The rearrangement uses TRBV7-2 and TRBJ2-7; no clear D. Germline V gene lookup returns CDR1 SGHTA and CDR2 FQGNSA. Trimming stripped 2 bases from V and 2 bases from J, with 4 bases between. The CDR3 is 12 residues long. The CDR3 sequence is CASSLNPYEQYF. CDR3 bases: TGTGCCAGCAGCTTAAACCCCTACGAGCAGTACTTC.

The rearrangement joins TRBV28 to TRBJ1-4; D uncertain. V lost 7 bases and J 6 bases, leaving 15 bases between the germline ends. Germline assignment: CDR1 MDHEN and CDR2 SYDVKM. The CDR3 runs to 14 residues. CDR3 sequence: CASKEGRYDEKLFF. The CDR3 nucleotides read TGTGCCAGCAAAGAAGGACGCTACGATGAAAAACTGTTTTTT.

This clone was observed a handful of times. The chain uses TRBV30 and TRBJ1-2; no definite D call. Between the trimmed V and J ends, which lost 3 bases and 8 bases, there was a span of 10 bases. This CDR3 comprises 11 residues. Per germline, CDR1 GTSNPN and CDR2 SVGIG (reference sequence). The CDR3 region is CAWRKLFGYTF. The DNA for the CDR3 is TGTGCCTGGAGAAAACTGTTCGGCTACACCTTC.